The text below deals with one TCR beta chain. Antigen: not known. Vbeta (60) and Jbeta (13) primers were used in the PCR. Repertoires were generated with immunoSEQ multiplex PCR, while TCRdb's copy carries only in-frame clones and drops some. The sample yields approximately 240,000 clones, more than 75% seen once. This sample stems from a study of cytomegalovirus exposure and HLA in healthy donors. The CDR3 has 14 amino acids. J lost 3 bases, V lost 5 bases, and 7 bases had no gene match. Germline CDR1 SEHNR, CDR2 FQNEAQ (reference sequence). The study's findings and limits: Rarity characterized most TCR sequences, yet some public TCRs appeared in many donors. Accurate prediction of most subjects' HLA-A and HLA-B alleles from TCR beta sequences was reported.

Sample: PBMCs. The V gene is TRBV7-9, the J gene TRBJ2-7, with TRBD1 matching 7 bases. This receptor was identified in a woman aged 40 to 50 in good health and CMV-seropositive. Written as DNA, the CDR3 is TGTGCCAGCAGCCGTACAGGGGAGAACTACGAGCAGTACTTC. Translated, it gives CASSRTGENYEQYF.